Below are 27 T cell receptor beta chains sequenced from a single sample in a study of human T cells and chemical hapten exposure. From the RACE reads, TCRdb called clonotypes with MiXCR, one entry per CDR3 protein. The repertoire consists of around 300,000 distinct CDR3 sequences, with 7.7% occurring once and the leading ten covering roughly 1.2%. The time point is: pre-sensitization, week 0. As to treatment: therapeutic diphenylcyclopropenone sensitization with weekly scalp DPC. This specimen was whole blood, taken in connection with sensitization to the hapten diphenylcyclopropenone (DPC). These receptors were taken from a man aged 18-30 years with alopecia areata. Some clones in this sample may be carry-over from other donors' samples.

V and J are TRBV9 and TRBJ2-5, with 10 bases aligning to TRBD1. Trimming removed 4 bases from V and 9 bases from J; junction bases left unmatched: 9. The CDR3 extends over 14 amino acids. Germline lookup yields CDR1 SGDLS and CDR2 YYNGEE. CDR3 region: CASSTGQGKDAQYF. The CDR3 DNA reads TGTGCCAGCAGCACGGGACAGGGGAAGGACGCCCAGTACTTC.

The V and J genes are TRBV2 and TRBJ2-3; no reliable D call. The CDR3 has 14 residues. CDR1 and CDR2 from the germline V gene are SNHLY and FYNNEI. Trimming stripped 7 bases from V and 2 bases from J, with 13 bases between. CDR3 in DNA: TGTGCCAGCATCTCCGCGGTTCTCACAGATACGCAGTATTTT. It specifies CASISAVLTDTQYF.

CDR3 sequence (DNA): TGCGCCAGCAGCTTCCGACACAGGGGGCCTCTGAACACTGAAGCTTTCTTT. This encodes CASSFRHRGPLNTEAFF. The chain has TRBV5-1 and TRBJ1-1, with 9 positions matching TRBD1. J gave up 0 bases and V 2 bases, and 8 bases lay outside the gene matches. The germline V gene encodes CDR1 SGHRS and CDR2 YFSETQ. The CDR3 runs 17 residues.

There are a few counts of this clonotype. This chain connects TRBV7-9 to TRBJ2-7; no reliable D call. The CDR3 is made up of 14 amino acids. V was pared by 3 bases and J by 4 bases, with 13 bases between. In germline, CDR1 is SEHNR, CDR2 FQNEAQ (reference sequence). The CDR3, as DNA: TGTGCCAGCAGCTTCACTGGGATTTCTTACGAGCAGTACGTC. The encoded protein is CASSFTGISYEQYV.

This clonotype was picked up a small number of times. The chain is built from TRBV9 and TRBJ1-4, with 7 bases fitting TRBD1. CDR1 SGDLS and CDR2 YYNGEE come from the germline V gene. CDR3 length equals 14 residues. J lost 6 bases, V lost 1 base, and 3 bases had no gene match. The CDR3 nucleotides are TGTGCCAGCAGCGTACAAACAGGGGATGAAAAACTGTTTTTT. It specifies CASSVQTGDEKLFF.

The chain combines TRBV6-1 with TRBJ1-5, with D perhaps matching TRBD1 (6 bases). The CDR3 totals 14 residues. The germline gives CDR1 MNHNS, CDR2 SASEGT. The V end lost 1 base, the J end lost 10 bases, and 14 bases lay between the germline ends. The DNA for the CDR3 is TGTGCCAGCAGTGAAGATTATCGGGGGGGCCCCCAGCATTTT. Translated, it gives CASSEDYRGGPQHF.

The rearrangement uses TRBV6-6 and TRBJ1-5; a weak D match, TRBD1 (6 bases). The length of the CDR3 is 15 residues. The V gene lost 0 bases and the J gene lost 1 base, with 7 bases spanning the gap. Germline V gene data show CDR1 as MNHNY and CDR2 as SVGAGI (reference sequence). CDR3 nucleotide sequence: TGTGCCAGCAGTTACTCGGGACACAGCAATCAGCCCCAGCATTTT. Residues: CASSYSGHSNQPQHF.

This clonotype was counted at least ten times. The chain recombines TRBV4-2 with TRBJ1-5; perhaps TRBD1 as D (5 bases). The germline V gene has CDR1 LGHNA and CDR2 YNFKEQ. The CDR3 covers 15 residues. The V and J ends lost 4 bases and 6 bases respectively, with 16 bases between them. CDR3 protein: CASSRGTDSSQPQHF. Written as DNA, the CDR3 is TGTGCCAGCAGCCGAGGGACGGACTCTAGTCAGCCCCAGCATTTT.

This clonotype was counted only a few times. The chain joins TRBV4-3 to TRBJ1-4; D is uncertain. The germline V gene has CDR1 LGHNA and CDR2 YSLEER. Trimming removed 1 base at V and 10 bases at J, with 4 bases between. The CDR3 spans 11 residues. The CDR3 DNA follows: TGCGCCAGCAGCCAAGGGGGAAAACTGTTTTTT. Encoded protein: CASSQGGKLFF.

The chain couples TRBV5-1 to TRBJ1-2; no reliable D call. Germline V lookup: CDR1 SGHRS, CDR2 YFSETQ. CDR3 length: 16 amino acids. The V end was cut by 0 bases, the J end by 3 bases, with 15 bases between. This CDR3 is CASSLDGPRPHYGYTF. In nucleotides, the CDR3 is TGCGCCAGCAGCTTGGACGGCCCGAGGCCCCACTATGGCTACACCTTC.

This rearrangement joins TRBV12-3 or TRBV12-4 to TRBJ1-5, with 7 bases identical to TRBD1. V gave up 3 bases and J gave up 16 bases; unmatched junction bases: 12. This CDR3 has 13 residues. The CDR3 DNA reads as TGTGCCAGCAGTTTGGTGGGGGGACAGTATTTCCATTTT. Protein product: CASSLVGGQYFHF.

The chain combines TRBV20-1 with TRBJ1-5, with D unclear. CDR3 length: 15 amino acids. Germline V gene sequence: CDR1 DFQATT, CDR2 SNEGSKA (reference sequence). The germline V and J ends were trimmed by 0 bases and 1 base, with 10 bases remaining between them. CDR3 DNA: TGCAGTGCTAGAGATTCGGGCAGGAGCAATCAGCCCCAGCATTTT. Translating it yields CSARDSGRSNQPQHF.

The V gene is TRBV20-1, the J gene TRBJ2-7, with D possibly matching TRBD2 (5 bases). V was clipped by 0 bases and J by 2 bases, with 8 bases between them. The CDR3 is 13 amino acids. Germline V gene lookup returns CDR1 DFQATT and CDR2 SNEGSKA (reference sequence). The CDR3 DNA is TGCAGTGCTAGAGATACAGCGGCCTACGAGCAGTACGTC. Amino acids: CSARDTAAYEQYV.

This clonotype turned up a few times. The chain joins TRBV5-1 to TRBJ2-3; D unclear. The CDR3 has 16 amino acids. The V gene lost 3 bases and the J gene lost 1 base, with 15 bases spanning the gap. Germline CDR1 reads SGHRS; CDR2 reads YFSETQ. The CDR3 nucleotides read TGCGCCAGCAGCTCGCCCGACTCCTGGGGCACAGATACGCAGTATTTT. Amino acids: CASSSPDSWGTDTQYF.

This sequence joins TRBV4-1 and TRBJ1-3; 9 bases are a match to TRBD1. Trimming took 4 bases from V and 4 from J; bases not matched to a gene: 5. CDR1 is MGHRA, CDR2 YSYEKL, per germline. CDR3 length: 15 amino acids. The CDR3 region is CASSLNRGLGNTIYF. The CDR3 bases are TGCGCCAGCAGCCTCAACAGGGGGCTCGGAAACACCATATATTTT.

This clonotype was seen only a few times. V gene TRBV7-2 combines with J gene TRBJ2-6; D remains unclear. The CDR3 length is 15 residues. The ends were cut back, 5 bases at V and 5 bases at J, with 13 bases in the middle. Germline V gives CDR1 SGHTA, CDR2 FQGNSA. DNA of the CDR3: TGTGCCAGCAGCCCAGCCGGTGCTTGGGCCAACGTCCTGACTTTC. This gives the protein CASSPAGAWANVLTF.

In this sample, this clonotype turned up once. V gene TRBV5-1 combines with J gene TRBJ2-2; D is unresolved. V lost 4 bases, J lost 6 bases, and 16 bases lay in between. The germline V gene has CDR1 SGHRS and CDR2 YFSETQ. This CDR3 has 15 amino acids. The CDR3 sequence: CASSVVTSAPGELFF. CDR3 DNA sequence: TGCGCCAGCAGCGTGGTCACCTCGGCCCCCGGGGAGCTGTTTTTT.

The rearrangement joins TRBV5-5 to TRBJ2-7, with a tentative D call TRBD2 (5 bases). Trimming removed 0 bases at V and 4 bases at J, with 20 bases between. The CDR3 length is 17 residues. Germline CDR1 is SGHKS and CDR2 is YYEKEE (reference sequence). The CDR3 reads CASSLVVSGSLHYEQYF. CDR3 sequence (DNA): TGTGCCAGCAGCTTGGTCGTCTCGGGATCCCTTCATTACGAGCAGTACTTC.

In this sample, this clonotype turned up many times. This chain links TRBV11-2 with TRBJ2-4; the match to TRBD2 covers 8 bases. This CDR3 contains 18 residues. CDR1 and CDR2 (germline): SGHAT, FQNNGV. V was clipped by 5 bases and J by 0 bases; unmatched bases: 12. The CDR3 loop is CASSGAGGRYLAKNIQYF. CDR3 bases: TGTGCCAGCAGCGGAGCTGGCGGGAGGTACCTAGCCAAAAACATTCAGTACTTC.

The chain carries TRBV4-3 and TRBJ2-1; D perhaps matches TRBD2 (6 bases). Germline V CDR1 and CDR2: LGHNA, YSLEER. This CDR3 has 16 amino acids. V was pared by 0 bases and J by 3 bases, with 12 bases between. CDR3 sequence reads: CASSQDRGTLYNEQFF. CDR3 in DNA: TGCGCCAGCAGCCAAGATCGGGGGACCCTCTACAATGAGCAGTTCTTC.

This clonotype was seen a few times. This rearrangement joins TRBV20-1 to TRBJ1-5, with D maybe TRBD1 (5 bases). Germline V gene lookup returns CDR1 DFQATT and CDR2 SNEGSKA (reference sequence). The CDR3 extends over 13 amino acids. V lost 6 bases and J lost 7, with 16 bases in between. The CDR3 here is CSAGGRGSQPQHF. Here the CDR3 DNA reads TGCAGTGCCGGAGGGAGGGGTAGCCAGCCCCAGCATTTT.

As regards this clonotype: This may come from a read error, since a much larger clone is one base off. This rearrangement joins TRBV10-2 to TRBJ1-4; weak D call: TRBD1 (5 bases). Trimming took off 7 bases at V and 3 bases at J, with 12 bases between the two ends. The germline V gene encodes CDR1 WSHSY and CDR2 SAAADI. The length of the CDR3 is 14 residues. CDR3 amino acids: CASNPPGSNEKLFF. The CDR3 DNA follows: TGCGCCAGCAATCCCCCAGGGTCTAATGAAAAACTGTTTTTT.

For this clonotype: Sequence at one end of the junction differs from germline and may be a read error. The V and J genes are TRBV6-2 or TRBV6-3 and TRBJ2-7, with 7 nucleotides matching TRBD1. Germline V gene data show CDR1 as MNHEY and CDR2 as SVGEGT. The CDR3 covers 15 residues. CDR3 sequence: CASSHSLLQGNEQYF. CDR3 bases: TGTGCCAGCAGTCACTCCTTGTTACAGGGGAACGAGCAGTACTTC.

The chain has TRBV9 and TRBJ1-4; TRBD1 matches 7 bases. Germline V CDR1 and CDR2: SGDLS, YYNGEE. The CDR3 sequence is 16 residues long. Germline trimming cut 0 bases from V and 7 bases from J; bases unmatched to any gene: 9. The CDR3 DNA follows: TGTGCCAGCAGCGTAGGGGACAGCGCATTTCCTGAAAAACTGTTTTTT. Translated: CASSVGDSAFPEKLFF.

This clonotype has more than one count but fewer than ten. The rearrangement uses TRBV10-3 and TRBJ1-1; D possibly corresponds to TRBD1 (6 bases). This CDR3 has 15 amino acids. Trimming took off 3 bases at V and 1 base at J, with 12 bases between the two ends. The germline V gene encodes CDR1 ENHRY and CDR2 SYGVKD. Here the CDR3 DNA reads TGTGCCATCAGTGACAGGGGAGGGGAGAACACTGAAGCTTTCTTT. Amino acid sequence: CAISDRGGENTEAFF.

This clonotype was observed a few times. The chain has TRBV4-1 and TRBJ2-7, with 10 bases that match TRBD2. The CDR3 runs 14 residues. Unmatched junction bases numbered 4, after V lost 4 bases and J lost 4 bases. Germline loops: CDR1 MGHRA, CDR2 YSYEKL. This CDR3 is CASSLRTSGYEQYF. CDR3 DNA sequence: TGCGCCAGCAGCCTCCGGACTAGCGGATACGAGCAGTACTTC.

The chain combines TRBV5-1 with TRBJ1-2; weak D call: TRBD1 (5 bases). The CDR3 contains 13 residues. Per germline, CDR1 SGHRS and CDR2 YFSETQ. Trimming removed 6 bases at V and 5 bases at J, with 14 bases between. CDR3 in amino acids: CASTSGGSYGYTF. The CDR3 DNA is TGCGCCAGCACGTCCGGGGGGAGTTATGGCTACACCTTC.